The 27 T cell receptor beta chains listed next were all sequenced from one sample in a study of blood T cell repertoires in COVID-19. This table comes from immunoSEQ multiplex PCR, and its TCRdb copy is limited to in-frame clones, with some not included. The data show 150,000 to 200,000 clones, with approximately 87% seen just once and around 9.9% held by the top ten. The specimen sequenced was peripheral blood. The receptors come from a woman aged 55-75 years with COVID-19, enrolled during active disease.

CDR3 DNA: TGTGCCAGCAGAGGGTCGGGACAGGGTAACGAGCAGTACTTC. The encoded protein is CASRGSGQGNEQYF. The chain carries TRBV6-5 and TRBJ2-7; 9 bases are a match to TRBD1. Germline trimming cut 6 bases from V and 5 bases from J; bases unmatched to any gene: 8. The CDR3 extends over 14 amino acids. Per the germline V gene, CDR1 is MNHEY and CDR2 is SVGAGI.

In DNA, the CDR3 is TGTGCCAGCAGTTACTACGGCGGGAGGGCCGATACGCAGTATTTT. It yields the protein CASSYYGGRADTQYF. The chain is built from TRBV6-2 or TRBV6-3 and TRBJ2-3, with 9 bases matching TRBD2. With V trimmed by 1 base and J by 6 bases, 5 bases remained unmatched. The CDR3 totals 15 residues. The germline V gene has CDR1 MNHEY and CDR2 SVGEGT.

The chain combines TRBV7-2 with TRBJ2-7; 7 positions match TRBD1. V lost 3 bases, J lost 1 base, and 6 bases stayed unmatched. The CDR3 length is 15 residues. From germline, CDR1 is SGHTA and CDR2 FQGNSA. The CDR3 coding sequence is TGTGCCAGCAGCTTGTACTCGGGACAGTCCTACGAGCAGTACTTC. Translation: CASSLYSGQSYEQYF.

The genes are TRBV6-2 or TRBV6-3 and TRBJ2-7; possible D gene TRBD2, 5 bases. The V end was cut by 5 bases, the J end by 6 bases, with 20 bases between. Germline V gives CDR1 MNHEY, CDR2 SVGEGT. This CDR3 comprises 15 residues. The CDR3 sequence: CASSLSGNPKGEQYF. DNA of the CDR3: TGTGCCAGCAGTCTAAGCGGAAACCCTAAGGGCGAGCAGTACTTC.

The V call is TRBV19, the J call TRBJ2-4; TRBD2 agrees at 14 bases. Germline CDR1 reads LNHDA; CDR2 reads SQIVND (reference sequence). V shed 4 bases, J shed 3 bases, and the junction held 2 bases outside the gene matches. There are 16 residues in the CDR3. The CDR3 nucleotides read TGTGCCAGTAGTAGACTAGCGGGAGGGGTCAAAAACATTCAGTACTTC. It codes for CASSRLAGGVKNIQYF.

The chain has TRBV5-1 and TRBJ1-1; D is undetermined. The germline CDR1 and CDR2 sequences are SGHRS and YFSETQ. There are 13 residues in the CDR3. V dropped 0 bases and J dropped 1 base, with 4 bases sitting between them. For the CDR3, the DNA is TGCGCCAGCAGCTTGGACACGAACACTGAAGCTTTCTTT. It codes for CASSLDTNTEAFF.

The chain joins TRBV30 to TRBJ1-5; possibly TRBD1 for D (5 bases). The germline CDR1 and CDR2 sequences are GTSNPN and SVGIG (reference sequence). The CDR3 extends over 15 amino acids. V dropped 4 bases and J dropped 2 bases, with 15 bases sitting between them. The CDR3 DNA sequence: TGTGCCTGGACCGGGGGGGTAGGGGGCAATCAGCCCCAGCATTTT. Its translation: CAWTGGVGGNQPQHF.

The chain carries TRBV7-5 and TRBJ2-5; TRBD2 reflects the table's D call only, with no check against the DNA. TRBV7-5 has pseudogene status. CDR3 length: 14 amino acids. The CDR3 DNA is TGTGCCAGGGCCTTGGCTAGCGGCCAAGAGACCCAGTACTTC. Translation: CARALASGQETQYF.

This chain joins TRBV10-1 and TRBJ1-5; D not resolved. CDR3 length equals 13 residues. V lost 3 bases, J lost 0 bases, and 3 bases lay in between. CDR1 is WNHNN, CDR2 SYGVQD, per germline (reference sequence). CDR3 residues: CASSDSSNQPQHF. In DNA, the CDR3 is TGCGCCAGCAGTGACTCTAGCAATCAGCCCCAGCATTTT.

This chain uses TRBV9 with TRBJ2-7; D possibly corresponds to TRBD1 (7 bases). This CDR3 region has 13 residues. Trimming took off 7 bases at V and 5 bases at J, with 16 bases between the two ends. Germline V CDR1 and CDR2: SGDLS, YYNGEE. The CDR3 is CASGQAGRDEQYF. Written as DNA, the CDR3 is TGTGCCAGCGGACAGGCCGGGAGAGACGAGCAGTACTTC.

The chain employs TRBV6-2 or TRBV6-3 and TRBJ1-1; 7 bases match TRBD1. V shed 5 bases and J 7 bases; nucleotides not matched to a gene: 7. Germline-derived CDR1 and CDR2 are MNHEY and SVGEGT. The CDR3 extends over 13 amino acids. CDR3: CASSVGTAFEAFF. CDR3 sequence (DNA): TGTGCCAGCAGTGTAGGGACAGCCTTTGAAGCTTTCTTT.

The gene calls are TRBV7-9 and TRBJ2-3; perhaps TRBD2 as D (6 bases). The CDR3 runs 16 residues. Trimming pared 5 bases from V and 5 bases from J, leaving 20 bases between. CDR1 is SEHNR, CDR2 FQNEAQ, per germline (reference sequence). CDR3 in DNA: TGTGCCAGCAGCCCCCGGGAGTGGCGAGGGGAAGATACGCAGTATTTT. Translating it yields CASSPREWRGEDTQYF. Combining the CDR3 with reference TRBV7-9 and TRBJ2-3 gives the whole variable domain DTGVSQNPRHKITKRGQNVTFRCDPISEHNRLYWYRQTLGQGPEFLTYFQNEAQLEKSRLLSDRFSAERPKGSFSTLEIQRTEQGDSAMYLCASSPREWRGEDTQYFGPGTRLTVL.

The chain recombines TRBV9 with TRBJ2-7; D is perhaps TRBD1 (6 bases). Germline lookup yields CDR1 SGDLS and CDR2 YYNGEE. The CDR3 totals 15 residues. Trimming took off 0 bases at V and 0 bases at J, with 10 bases between the two ends. This CDR3 is CASSVGPDSSYEQYF. The CDR3 region has the DNA TGTGCCAGCAGCGTAGGCCCGGACAGCTCCTACGAGCAGTACTTC.

V usage is TRBV28 and J usage is TRBJ2-7; a weak D match, TRBD1 (7 bases). The CDR3 loop spans 14 amino acids. In germline, CDR1 is MDHEN, CDR2 SYDVKM. The ends were cut back, 6 bases at V and 1 base at J, with 13 bases in the middle. This CDR3 is CASSPGGRSYEQYF. CDR3 DNA: TGTGCCAGCAGCCCAGGGGGGCGGTCCTACGAGCAGTACTTC. The entire variable domain, with the rest obtained from reference TRBV28 and TRBJ2-7, is as follows: DVKVTQSSRYLVKRTGEKVFLECVQDMDHENMFWYRQDPGLGLRLIYFSYDVKMKEKGDIPEGYSVSREKKERFSLILESASTNQTSMYLCASSPGGRSYEQYFGPGTRLTVT.

This clone was counted once. The gene calls are TRBV9 and TRBJ2-5; 7 bases are a match to TRBD2. The CDR3 is made up of 14 amino acids. Unmatched junction bases numbered 11, after V lost 7 bases and J lost 5 bases. Looked up from germline, CDR1 is SGDLS and CDR2 is YYNGEE. The CDR3 here is CASVRAGVIETQYF. CDR3 coding DNA: TGTGCCAGCGTCCGTGCGGGAGTGATCGAGACCCAGTACTTC.

This chain connects TRBV7-2 to TRBJ2-7; tentative D call: TRBD1 (5 bases). Germline values: CDR1 SGHTA, CDR2 FQGNSA. Trimming removed 7 bases at V and 3 bases at J, with 16 bases between. CDR3 length equals 14 residues. In nucleotides, the CDR3 is TGTGCCAGCAACTCCCCAGGGATTTACTACGAGCAGTACTTC. It specifies CASNSPGIYYEQYF. Full variable domain (missing parts from reference TRBV7-2 and TRBJ2-7): GAGVSQSPSNKVTEKGKDVELRCDPISGHTALYWYRQSLGQGLEFLIYFQGNSAPDKSGLPSDRFSAERTGGSVSTLTIQRTQQEDSAVYLCASNSPGIYYEQYFGPGTRLTVT.

The chain uses TRBV7-3 and TRBJ1-2; 7 bases align to TRBD1. Germline V gene lookup returns CDR1 SGHTA and CDR2 FQGTGA. V dropped 5 bases and J dropped 2; count of bases not matched to a gene: 5. CDR3 length: 14 amino acids. For the CDR3, the DNA is TGTGCCAGCAGCCCGTCGACAGGGAACTATGGCTACACCTTC. Translated, it gives CASSPSTGNYGYTF.

The J gene is TRBJ2-7, the V gene TRBV27; a weak D match, TRBD1 (5 bases). Looked up from germline, CDR1 is MNHEY and CDR2 is SMNVEV (reference sequence). The CDR3 covers 13 residues. Trimming took off 8 bases at V and 3 bases at J, with 14 bases between the two ends. The CDR3 nucleotides are TGTGCCAGCCGTCTAACAGGCCGCTACGAGCAGTACTTC. Translation gives CASRLTGRYEQYF.

The chain is built from TRBV5-4 and TRBJ2-1, with D perhaps TRBD2 (5 bases). Germline V lookup: CDR1 SGHNT, CDR2 YYREEE (reference sequence). The ends were cut back, 4 bases at V and 10 bases at J, with 15 bases in the middle. The CDR3 contains 13 residues. The DNA for the CDR3 is TGTGCCAGCAGCCCGCCTGGACTCGGGGAGCAGTTCTTC. The encoded protein is CASSPPGLGEQFF.

The chain links TRBV6-2 or TRBV6-3 to TRBJ2-3; 7 positions agree with TRBD2. CDR1 MNHEY and CDR2 SVGEGT come from the germline V gene. The CDR3 has 17 amino acids. V lost 2 bases to trimming and J lost 1 base; unmatched junction nucleotides: 9. CDR3 in amino acids: CASSYPLAGDGTDTQYF. The DNA for the CDR3 is TGTGCCAGCAGTTACCCCCTGGCGGGAGATGGCACAGATACGCAGTATTTT.

The V call is TRBV7-9, the J call TRBJ2-2, with 9 bases aligning to TRBD1. This CDR3 is built from 16 residues. Trimming cost V 4 bases and J 3 bases; bases outside gene matches: 6. Germline V lookup: CDR1 SEHNR, CDR2 FQNEAQ (reference sequence). The CDR3 region is CASSSPGQGYTGELFF. In DNA form, the CDR3 reads TGTGCCAGCAGCTCCCCGGGACAGGGATACACCGGGGAGCTGTTTTTT.

V is TRBV4-2 and J is TRBJ2-6, with 9 bases aligning to TRBD1. V shed 1 base and J 3 bases; nucleotides not matched to a gene: 7. The CDR3 runs to 18 residues. The germline V gene encodes CDR1 LGHNA and CDR2 YNFKEQ. CDR3 nucleotides: TGTGCCAGCAGCCAAGCCGGGACAGGGATGTATGGGGCCAACGTCCTGACTTTC. Its protein product is CASSQAGTGMYGANVLTF.

This chain links TRBV7-9 with TRBJ1-1, with TRBD1 matching 7 bases. CDR3 size: 14 residues. Germline trimming cut 5 bases from V and 1 base from J; bases unmatched to any gene: 4. CDR1 is SEHNR, CDR2 FQNEAQ, per germline (reference sequence). Written as DNA, the CDR3 is TGTGCCAGCAGCCGCGGACAGGAGAACACTGAAGCTTTCTTT. Amino acids: CASSRGQENTEAFF.

This sequence joins TRBV7-2 and TRBJ1-1; TRBD1 is a possible D gene (5 bases). Trimming stripped 3 bases from V and 0 bases from J, with 8 bases between. The germline V gene encodes CDR1 SGHTA and CDR2 FQGNSA. This CDR3 is 14 amino acids long. The CDR3 nucleotides are TGTGCCAGCAGCTTTCGACAGTTGAACACTGAAGCTTTCTTT. As protein: CASSFRQLNTEAFF.

The chain has TRBV28 and TRBJ2-5, with D maybe TRBD1 (6 bases). The CDR3 is 15 amino acids. V was trimmed by 3 bases and J by 5 bases, leaving 16 bases between them. Germline-derived CDR1 and CDR2 are MDHEN and SYDVKM. In nucleotides, the CDR3 is TGTGCCAGCAGTTTTAGGTGGACAGTGGGGGAGACCCAGTACTTC. Amino acids: CASSFRWTVGETQYF.

The V and J genes are TRBV29-1 and TRBJ1-2; TRBD1 agrees at 7 bases. Germline CDR1 SQVTM, CDR2 ANQGSEA. V lost 6 bases and J lost 4; bases outside the gene matches: 8. This CDR3 has 13 amino acids. The CDR3 here is CSVPLGTAYGYTF. In DNA form, the CDR3 reads TGCAGCGTCCCCCTTGGGACAGCCTATGGCTACACCTTC.

The chain links TRBV9 to TRBJ2-6, with 7 positions matching TRBD1. CDR1 and CDR2 from the germline V gene are SGDLS and YYNGEE. J was trimmed by 2 bases and V by 1 base; bases with no gene match: 6. The length of the CDR3 is 17 residues. CDR3: CASSVNRGITGANVLTF. The CDR3 DNA is TGTGCCAGCAGCGTAAACAGGGGAATTACTGGGGCCAACGTCCTGACTTTC. Full variable domain (remainder filled in from reference TRBV9 and TRBJ2-6): DSGVTQTPKHLITATGQRVTLRCSPRSGDLSVYWYQQSLDQGLQFLIQYYNGEERAKGNILERFSAQQFPDLHSELNLSSLELGDSALYFCASSVNRGITGANVLTFGAGSRLTVL.